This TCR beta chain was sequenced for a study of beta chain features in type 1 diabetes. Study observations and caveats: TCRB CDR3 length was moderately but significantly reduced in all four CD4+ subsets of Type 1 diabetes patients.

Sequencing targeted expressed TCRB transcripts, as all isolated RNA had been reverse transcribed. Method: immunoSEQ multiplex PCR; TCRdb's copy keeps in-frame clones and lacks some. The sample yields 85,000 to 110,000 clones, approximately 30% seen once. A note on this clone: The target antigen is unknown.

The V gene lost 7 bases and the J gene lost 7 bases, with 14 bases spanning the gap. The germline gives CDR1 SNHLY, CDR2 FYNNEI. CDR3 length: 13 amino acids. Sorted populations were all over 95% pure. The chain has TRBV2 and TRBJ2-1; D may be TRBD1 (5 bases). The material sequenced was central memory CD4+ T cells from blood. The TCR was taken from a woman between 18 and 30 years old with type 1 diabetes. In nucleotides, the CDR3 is TGTGCCAGCAAAGGGGCAGGGTGGAATGAGCAGTTCTTC. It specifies CASKGAGWNEQFF.